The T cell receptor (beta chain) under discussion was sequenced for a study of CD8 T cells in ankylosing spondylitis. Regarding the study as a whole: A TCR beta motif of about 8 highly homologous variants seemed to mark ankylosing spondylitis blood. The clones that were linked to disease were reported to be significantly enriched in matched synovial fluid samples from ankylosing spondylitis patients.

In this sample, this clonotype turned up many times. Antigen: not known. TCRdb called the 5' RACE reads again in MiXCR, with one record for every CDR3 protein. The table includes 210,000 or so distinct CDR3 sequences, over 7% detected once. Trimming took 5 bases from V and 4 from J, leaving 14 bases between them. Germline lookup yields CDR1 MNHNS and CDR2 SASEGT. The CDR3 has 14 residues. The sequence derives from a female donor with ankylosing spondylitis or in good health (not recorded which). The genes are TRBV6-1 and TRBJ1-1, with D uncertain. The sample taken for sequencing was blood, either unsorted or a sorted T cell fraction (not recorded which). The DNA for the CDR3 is TGTGCCAGCAGTCCGGACGTATGGGGCACTGAAGCTTTCTTT. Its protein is CASSPDVWGTEAFF.